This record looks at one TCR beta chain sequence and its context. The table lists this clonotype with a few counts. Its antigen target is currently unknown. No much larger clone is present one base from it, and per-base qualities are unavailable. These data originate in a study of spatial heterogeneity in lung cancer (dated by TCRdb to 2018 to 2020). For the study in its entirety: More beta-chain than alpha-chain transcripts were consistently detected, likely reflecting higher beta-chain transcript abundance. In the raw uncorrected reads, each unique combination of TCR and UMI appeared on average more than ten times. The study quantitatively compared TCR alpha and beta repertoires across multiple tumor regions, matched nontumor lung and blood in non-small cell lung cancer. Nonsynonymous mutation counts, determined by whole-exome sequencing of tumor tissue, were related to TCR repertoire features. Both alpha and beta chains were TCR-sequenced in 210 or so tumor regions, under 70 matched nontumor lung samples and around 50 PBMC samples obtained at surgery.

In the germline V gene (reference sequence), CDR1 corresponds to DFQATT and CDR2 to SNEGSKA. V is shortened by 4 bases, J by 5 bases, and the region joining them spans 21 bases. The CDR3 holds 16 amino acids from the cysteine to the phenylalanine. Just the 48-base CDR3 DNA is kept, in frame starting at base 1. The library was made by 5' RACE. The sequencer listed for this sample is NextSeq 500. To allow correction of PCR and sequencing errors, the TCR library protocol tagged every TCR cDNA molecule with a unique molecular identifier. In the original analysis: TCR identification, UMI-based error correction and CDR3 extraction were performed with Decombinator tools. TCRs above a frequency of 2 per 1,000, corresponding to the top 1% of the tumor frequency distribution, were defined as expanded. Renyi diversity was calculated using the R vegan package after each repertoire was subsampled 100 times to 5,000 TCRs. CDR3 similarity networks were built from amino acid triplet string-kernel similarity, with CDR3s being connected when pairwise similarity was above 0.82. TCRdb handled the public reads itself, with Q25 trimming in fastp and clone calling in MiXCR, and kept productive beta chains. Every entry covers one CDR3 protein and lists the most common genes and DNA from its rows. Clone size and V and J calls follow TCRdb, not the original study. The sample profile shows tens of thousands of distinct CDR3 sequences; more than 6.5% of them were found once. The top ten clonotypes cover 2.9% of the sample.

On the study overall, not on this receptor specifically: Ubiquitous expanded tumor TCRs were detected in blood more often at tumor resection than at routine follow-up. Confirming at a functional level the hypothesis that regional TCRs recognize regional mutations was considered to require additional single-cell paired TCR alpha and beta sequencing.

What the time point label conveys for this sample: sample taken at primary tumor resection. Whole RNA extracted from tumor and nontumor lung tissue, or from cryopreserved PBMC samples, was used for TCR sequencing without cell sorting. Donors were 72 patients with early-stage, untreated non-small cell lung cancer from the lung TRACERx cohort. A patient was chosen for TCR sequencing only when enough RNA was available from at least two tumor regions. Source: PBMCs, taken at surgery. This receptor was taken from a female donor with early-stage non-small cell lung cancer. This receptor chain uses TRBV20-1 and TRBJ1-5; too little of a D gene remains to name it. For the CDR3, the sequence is CSANPELRRRDQPQHF. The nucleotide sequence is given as TGCAGTGCTAACCCCGAGCTCCGACGGAGGGATCAGCCCCAGCATTTT.